The 25 T cell receptor beta chains given below trace back to one sample, sequenced in a study of cytomegalovirus exposure and HLA in healthy donors. Produced via immunoSEQ multiplex PCR; TCRdb's table is partial and in-frame only. Among roughly 80,000 clones listed, about 92% were seen once. Input material: PBMCs. All receptors derive from a man younger than 35 in good health and CMV-seronegative.

The genes are TRBV10-3 and TRBJ1-2, with 7 positions matching TRBD1. Germline CDR1 reads ENHRY; CDR2 reads SYGVKD. The CDR3 spans 13 residues. V shed 2 bases and J 10 bases; nucleotides not matched to a gene: 7. The CDR3 bases are TGTGCCATCAGTGAGGGGGGCAGGGGGTACTACACCTTC. This gives the protein CAISEGGRGYYTF.

The chain uses TRBV4-2 and TRBJ1-2; maybe TRBD1 (5 bases). V was trimmed by 1 base and J by 2 bases, leaving 11 bases between them. The CDR3 length is 15 residues. Germline CDR1 is LGHNA and CDR2 is YNFKEQ. The CDR3 region has the DNA TGTGCCAGCAGCCAAGGGGGCAGCCGAAACTATGGCTACACCTTC. Its translation: CASSQGGSRNYGYTF.

The chain's CDR3 is CASSQGLAGNYEQYF. The CDR3, as DNA: TGCGCCAGCAGCCAAGGACTAGCGGGAAACTACGAGCAGTACTTC. The chain joins TRBV4-3 to TRBJ2-7; 11 bases align to TRBD2. The CDR3 extends over 15 amino acids. Losses at the gene ends were 1 base for V and 3 bases for J; bases not matched to a gene: 2. Germline V gives CDR1 LGHNA, CDR2 YSLEER.

The CDR3 here is CASSRGQGEETQYF. DNA of the CDR3: TGCGCCAGCAGCCGCGGACAGGGCGAAGAGACCCAGTACTTC. V usage is TRBV5-1 and J usage is TRBJ2-5; 8 bases fit TRBD1. Germline loops: CDR1 SGHRS, CDR2 YFSETQ. V lost 4 bases and J lost 3; bases outside the gene matches: 5. The CDR3 is 14 residues long.

The chain carries TRBV2 and TRBJ2-1, with TRBD2 identical over 7 bases. V shed 5 bases, J shed 8 bases, and the junction held 12 bases outside the gene matches. The CDR3 extends over 15 amino acids. Per germline, CDR1 SNHLY and CDR2 FYNNEI. CDR3: CASSTTGTTGHEQFF. CDR3 bases: TGTGCCAGCAGTACTACCGGGACTACGGGCCATGAGCAGTTCTTC.

CDR3 DNA: TGCGCCAGCAGCAGCGACAGGGTCTTCACTGAAGCTTTCTTT. Translated, it gives CASSSDRVFTEAFF. This chain connects TRBV5-1 to TRBJ1-1, with 7 nucleotides matching TRBD1. Germline V gene data show CDR1 as SGHRS and CDR2 as YFSETQ. The junction had 7 bases not matched to a gene; V was cut back by 4 bases and J by 4 bases. This CDR3 is built from 14 residues.

The chain is built from TRBV2 and TRBJ1-2; D gene unclear. This CDR3 is built from 12 residues. The V gene lost 2 bases and the J gene lost 5 bases, with 6 bases spanning the gap. Germline CDR1 and CDR2: SNHLY and FYNNEI. The CDR3 here is CASSELGYGYTF. CDR3 bases: TGTGCCAGCAGTGAACTAGGATATGGCTACACCTTC.

V is TRBV30 and J is TRBJ1-1; D gene uncertain. CDR1 and CDR2 (germline): GTSNPN, SVGIG (reference sequence). The CDR3 is made up of 11 amino acids. V was trimmed by 2 bases and J by 7 bases, leaving 8 bases between them. The CDR3 reads CAWSILVEAFF. CDR3 bases: TGTGCCTGGAGTATACTTGTTGAAGCTTTCTTT.

The chain recombines TRBV5-1 with TRBJ2-1, with TRBD2 matching 13 bases. The V segment lost 4 bases and the J segment 1 base; nucleotides outside the gene matches: 11. Germline V gene sequence: CDR1 SGHRS, CDR2 YFSETQ. The CDR3 covers 19 residues. The CDR3 DNA sequence: TGCGCCAGCAGCCGCTCCGGGACTAGCGGGATTGGATCCTACAATGAGCAGTTCTTC. It encodes CASSRSGTSGIGSYNEQFF.

This chain uses TRBV5-5 with TRBJ1-2; 10 bases match TRBD1. The CDR3 has 16 amino acids. Germline-derived CDR1 and CDR2 are SGHKS and YYEKEE (reference sequence). V gave up 3 bases and J gave up 0 bases; unmatched junction bases: 5. CDR3 in amino acids: CASSWGTGASNYGYTF. CDR3 coding DNA: TGTGCCAGCAGCTGGGGGACAGGGGCGTCTAACTATGGCTACACCTTC.

This sequence joins TRBV10-2 and TRBJ2-5; D may be TRBD2 (5 bases). Germline CDR1 is WSHSY and CDR2 is SAAADI. The CDR3 length is 15 residues. V lost 4 bases and J 1 base, leaving 13 bases between the germline ends. The CDR3 region is CASSGERPIQETQYF. CDR3 in DNA: TGCGCCAGCAGTGGGGAGCGACCGATCCAAGAGACCCAGTACTTC.

Remarks on this clone: The same CDR3 arises from other DNA sequences in this sample as well. The chain joins TRBV5-4 to TRBJ2-7; D remains ambiguous. Germline CDR1 reads SGHNT; CDR2 reads YYREEE (reference sequence). V was trimmed by 3 bases and J by 4 bases, leaving 11 bases between them. This CDR3 has 13 amino acids. CDR3 sequence: CASSWARSYEQYF. The CDR3 nucleotides are TGTGCCAGCAGCTGGGCCCGATCTTACGAGCAGTACTTC.

Only one count was recorded for this clone. The chain has TRBV11-3 and TRBJ2-7, with TRBD1 identical over 9 bases. The CDR3 covers 15 residues. The junction had 7 bases not matched to a gene; V was cut back by 5 bases and J by 2 bases. The V gene's germline CDR1 is SGHNT and CDR2 YENEEA. The DNA of the CDR3 is TGTGCCAGCAGCCCCCGGGACAGGGCCGCCTACGAGCAGTACTTC. Residues: CASSPRDRAAYEQYF. The whole variable domain, filled in from reference TRBV11-3 and TRBJ2-7, reads EAGVVQSPRYKIIEKKQPVAFWCNPISGHNTLYWYLQNLGQGPELLIRYENEEAVDDSQLPKDRFSAERLKGVDSTLKIQPAELGDSAVYLCASSPRDRAAYEQYFGPGTRLTVT.

This clone has just one count. The chain combines TRBV29-1 with TRBJ2-7; the match to TRBD2 covers 8 bases. The germline V gene encodes CDR1 SQVTM and CDR2 ANQGSEA. The CDR3 has 12 amino acids. V was clipped by 5 bases and J by 6 bases; unmatched bases: 6. In DNA, the CDR3 is TGCAGCGTTAAAGCGGGAGAACGCGAGCAGTACTTC. Amino acids: CSVKAGEREQYF.

The chain joins TRBV5-8 to TRBJ2-7; TRBD1 aligns across 7 bases. The CDR3 spans 15 residues. V shed 1 base, J shed 3 bases, and the junction held 7 bases outside the gene matches. From germline, CDR1 is SGHTS and CDR2 YDEGEE. Written as DNA, the CDR3 is TGTGCCAGCAGCTTGAATATAGGGGGCGGCTACGAGCAGTACTTC. It encodes CASSLNIGGGYEQYF.

A note on this clone: The junction departs from the called germline gene at one end, perhaps through a read error. V usage is TRBV7-7 and J usage is TRBJ2-3, with 10 bases identical to TRBD1. The CDR3 runs to 14 residues. Germline CDR1 is SSHAT and CDR2 is FNYEAQ (reference sequence). The CDR3 here is CASSPGQGTDTQYF. The CDR3 DNA sequence: TGTGCTAGCAGCCCGGGACAGGGGACAGATACGCAGTATTTT.

The V gene is TRBV30, the J gene TRBJ1-3; 9 bases are shared with TRBD1. This CDR3 region has 13 residues. Trimming removed 8 bases from V and 4 bases from J; junction bases left unmatched: 6. Germline CDR1 GTSNPN, CDR2 SVGIG (reference sequence). The CDR3 sequence is CAHRTGEGNTIYF. In DNA form, the CDR3 reads TGTGCCCATAGGACAGGGGAAGGAAACACCATATATTTT.

This clone was counted once. The rearrangement uses TRBV15 and TRBJ1-2, with 7 positions matching TRBD1. Germline V gives CDR1 LNHNV, CDR2 YYDKDF (reference sequence). This CDR3 is 16 amino acids long. Trimming at V came to 0 bases and at J to 4 bases, leaving 8 bases not matched to a gene. The CDR3 region has the DNA TGTGCCACCAGCAGAGATTTACAGGGGCAAACCTATGGCTACACCTTC. Translation gives CATSRDLQGQTYGYTF.

This sequence joins TRBV7-9 and TRBJ2-7; 8 bases align to TRBD2. The CDR3 spans 16 residues. Unmatched junction bases numbered 11, after V lost 1 base and J lost 6 bases. CDR1 is SEHNR and CDR2 is FQNEAQ in the germline V gene (reference sequence). In nucleotides, the CDR3 is TGTGCCAGCAGCTTAGGTCGGGAGGGGGGGACCAGCGAGCAGTACTTC. Translation gives CASSLGREGGTSEQYF. Full variable domain (rest looked up from reference TRBV7-9 and TRBJ2-7): DTGVSQNPRHKITKRGQNVTFRCDPISEHNRLYWYRQTLGQGPEFLTYFQNEAQLEKSRLLSDRFSAERPKGSFSTLEIQRTEQGDSAMYLCASSLGREGGTSEQYFGPGTRLTVT.

This chain joins TRBV7-2 and TRBJ1-5; tentative D call: TRBD1 (6 bases). The CDR3 consists of 14 residues. Germline loops: CDR1 SGHTA, CDR2 FQGNSA. Trimming removed 4 bases at V and 1 base at J, with 8 bases between. The DNA for the CDR3 is TGTGCCAGCAGCTCCCAGGGGAGCAATCAGCCCCAGCATTTT. Protein sequence: CASSSQGSNQPQHF.

The genes are TRBV27 and TRBJ2-2, with D perhaps matching TRBD1 (6 bases). The CDR3 spans 15 residues. Germline V gives CDR1 MNHEY, CDR2 SMNVEV (reference sequence). V was pared by 6 bases and J by 6 bases, with 17 bases between. The CDR3 coding sequence is TGTGCCAGCAGCATTGGTACAGGGTATTCCGGGGAGCTGTTTTTT. It encodes CASSIGTGYSGELFF.

V usage is TRBV7-8 and J usage is TRBJ1-2, with 7 bases fitting TRBD1. The CDR3 contains 13 residues. Trimming cost V 5 bases and J 8 bases; bases outside gene matches: 8. From germline, CDR1 is SGHVS and CDR2 FQNEAQ. The CDR3 spells CASSVTGPRGYTF. CDR3 bases: TGTGCCAGCAGCGTGACAGGGCCACGAGGCTACACCTTC. Variable domain in full (rest from reference TRBV7-8 and TRBJ1-2): GAGVSQSPRYKVAKRGQDVALRCDPISGHVSLFWYQQALGQGPEFLTYFQNEAQLDKSGLPSDRFFAERPEGSVSTLKIQRTQQEDSAVYLCASSVTGPRGYTFGSGTRLTVV.

This chain uses TRBV6-4 with TRBJ1-3, with a weak D call TRBD1 (5 bases). Germline V lookup: CDR1 MRHNA, CDR2 SNTAGT. The CDR3 extends over 16 amino acids. V lost 6 bases, J lost 0 bases, and 15 bases lay in between. The CDR3 coding sequence is TGTGCCAGCAGCAGGGCCGGACCCCCCTCTGGAAACACCATATATTTT. Protein sequence: CASSRAGPPSGNTIYF.

V usage is TRBV6-1 and J usage is TRBJ1-6; TRBD1 aligns across 10 bases. V lost 5 bases, J lost 5 bases, and 3 bases stayed unmatched. Germline V gene sequence: CDR1 MNHNS, CDR2 SASEGT. The CDR3 contains 15 residues. CDR3 loop: CASSTGTGDNSPLHF. CDR3 nucleotides: TGTGCCAGCAGTACCGGGACAGGGGATAATTCACCCCTCCACTTT.

The J gene is TRBJ1-4, the V gene TRBV30; TRBD1 might be the D (6 bases). The V end lost 3 bases, the J end lost 2 bases, and 10 bases lay between the germline ends. This CDR3 is built from 14 residues. Germline loops: CDR1 GTSNPN, CDR2 SVGIG (reference sequence). This CDR3 is CAWSRGGTNEKLFF. The CDR3, as DNA: TGTGCCTGGAGCCGAGGGGGTACTAATGAAAAACTGTTTTTT.